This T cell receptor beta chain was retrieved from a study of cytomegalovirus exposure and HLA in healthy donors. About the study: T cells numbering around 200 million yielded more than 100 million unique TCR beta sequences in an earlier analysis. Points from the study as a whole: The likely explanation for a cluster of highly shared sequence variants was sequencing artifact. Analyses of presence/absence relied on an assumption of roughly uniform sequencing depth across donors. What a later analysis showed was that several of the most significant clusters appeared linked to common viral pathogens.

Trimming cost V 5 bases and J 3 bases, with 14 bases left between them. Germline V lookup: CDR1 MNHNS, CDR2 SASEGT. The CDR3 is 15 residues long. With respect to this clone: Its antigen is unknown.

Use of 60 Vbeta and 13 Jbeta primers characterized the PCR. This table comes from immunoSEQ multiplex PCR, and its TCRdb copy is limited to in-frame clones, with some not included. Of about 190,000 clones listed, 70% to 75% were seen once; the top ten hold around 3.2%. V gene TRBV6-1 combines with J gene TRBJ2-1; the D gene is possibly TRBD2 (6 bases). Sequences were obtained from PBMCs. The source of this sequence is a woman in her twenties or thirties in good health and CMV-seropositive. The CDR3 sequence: CASSSSGLGYNEQFF. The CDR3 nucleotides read TGTGCCAGCAGTAGTTCGGGACTCGGCTACAATGAGCAGTTCTTC.